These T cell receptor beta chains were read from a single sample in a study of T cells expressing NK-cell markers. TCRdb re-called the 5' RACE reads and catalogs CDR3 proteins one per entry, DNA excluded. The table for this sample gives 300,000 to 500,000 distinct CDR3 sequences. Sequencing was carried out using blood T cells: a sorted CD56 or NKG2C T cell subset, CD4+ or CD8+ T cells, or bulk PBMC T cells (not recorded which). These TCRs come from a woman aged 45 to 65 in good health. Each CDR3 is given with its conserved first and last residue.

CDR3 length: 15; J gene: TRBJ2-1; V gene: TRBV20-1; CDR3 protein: CSASLAGWGHNEQFF
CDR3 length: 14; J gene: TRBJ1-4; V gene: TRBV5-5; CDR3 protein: CASSIGVANEKLFF
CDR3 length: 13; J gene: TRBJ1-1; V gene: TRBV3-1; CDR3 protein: CASSRAANTEAFF
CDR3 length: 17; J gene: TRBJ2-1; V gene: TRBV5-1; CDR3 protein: CASSLGSSGRSEAGQFF
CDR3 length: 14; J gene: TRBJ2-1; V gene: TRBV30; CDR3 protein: CAWGGLANYNEQFF
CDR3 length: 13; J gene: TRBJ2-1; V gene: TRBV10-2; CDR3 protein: CASSERGLDEQFF
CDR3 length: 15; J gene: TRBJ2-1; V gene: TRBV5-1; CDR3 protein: CASSLYAGGSGEQFF
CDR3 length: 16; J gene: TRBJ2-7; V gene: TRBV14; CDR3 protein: CASSQGLAGVSYEQYF
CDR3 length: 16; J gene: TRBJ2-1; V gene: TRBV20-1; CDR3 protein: CSASPSGQGLGHEQFF
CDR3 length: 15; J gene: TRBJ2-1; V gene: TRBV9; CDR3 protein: CASSGTGTMFNEQFF
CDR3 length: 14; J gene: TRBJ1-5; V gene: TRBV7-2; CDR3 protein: CASRLNQGQQPQHF
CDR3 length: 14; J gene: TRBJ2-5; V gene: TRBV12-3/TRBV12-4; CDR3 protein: CASSLRAAEETQYF
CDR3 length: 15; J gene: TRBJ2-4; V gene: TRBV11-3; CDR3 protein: CASSLDLVTKNIQYF
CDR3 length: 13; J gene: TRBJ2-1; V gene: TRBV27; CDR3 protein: CASNSLVDNEQFF
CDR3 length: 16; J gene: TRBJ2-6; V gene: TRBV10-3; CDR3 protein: CAISEGRESGANVLTF
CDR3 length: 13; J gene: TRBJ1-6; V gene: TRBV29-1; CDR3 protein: CSVRTGLNSPLHF
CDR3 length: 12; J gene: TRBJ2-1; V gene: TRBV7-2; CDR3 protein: CASSFGRNEQFF
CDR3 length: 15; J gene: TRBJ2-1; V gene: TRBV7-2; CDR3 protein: CASSFGGGRNNEQFF
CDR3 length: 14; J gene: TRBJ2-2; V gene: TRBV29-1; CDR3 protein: CSVGQSGNTGELFF
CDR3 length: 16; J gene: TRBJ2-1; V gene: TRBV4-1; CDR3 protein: CASSHFVGASNNEQFF
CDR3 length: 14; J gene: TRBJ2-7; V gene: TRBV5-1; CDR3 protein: CASSRQQAAYEQYF
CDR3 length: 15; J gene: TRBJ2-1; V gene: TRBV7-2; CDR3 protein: CASSTTRTLYTEQFF
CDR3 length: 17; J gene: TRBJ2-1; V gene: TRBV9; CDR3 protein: CASSVGPRAGGFDEQFF
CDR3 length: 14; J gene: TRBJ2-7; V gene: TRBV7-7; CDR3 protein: CASSPGPGSYEQYF
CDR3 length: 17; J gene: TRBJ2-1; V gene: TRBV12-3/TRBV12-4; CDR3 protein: CASSFRRLAGAYNEQFF
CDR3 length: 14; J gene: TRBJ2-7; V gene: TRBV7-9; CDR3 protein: CASSLAGRLYEQYF
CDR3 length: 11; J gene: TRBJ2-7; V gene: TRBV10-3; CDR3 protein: CASLGGDEQYF
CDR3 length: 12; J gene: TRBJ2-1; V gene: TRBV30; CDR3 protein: CALDSGGDEQFF
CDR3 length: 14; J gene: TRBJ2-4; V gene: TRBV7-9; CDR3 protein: CASSTQGAKNIQYF
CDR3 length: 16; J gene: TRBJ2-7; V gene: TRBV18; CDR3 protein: CASSQQGAQGYYEQYF
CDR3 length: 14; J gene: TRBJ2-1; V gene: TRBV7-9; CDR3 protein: CASGREGPHNEQFF
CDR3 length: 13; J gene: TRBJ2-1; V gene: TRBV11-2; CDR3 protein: CASSLELAVEQFF
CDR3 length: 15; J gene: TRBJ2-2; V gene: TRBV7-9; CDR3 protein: CASRLTGGRTGELFF
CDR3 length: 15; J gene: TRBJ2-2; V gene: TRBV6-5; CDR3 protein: CASRQDGWRNGELFF
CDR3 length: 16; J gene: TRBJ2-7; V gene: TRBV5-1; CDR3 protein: CASNPGVGRTLYEQYF
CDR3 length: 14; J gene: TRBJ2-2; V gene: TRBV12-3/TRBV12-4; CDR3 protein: CASSLGTYTGELFF
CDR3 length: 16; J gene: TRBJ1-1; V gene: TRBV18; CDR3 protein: CASSPFKAVLNTEAFF
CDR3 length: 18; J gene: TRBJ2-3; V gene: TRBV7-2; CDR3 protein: CASSLSLAGTGVSDTQYF
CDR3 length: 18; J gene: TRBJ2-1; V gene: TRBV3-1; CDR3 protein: CASSQDSASGQRANEQFF
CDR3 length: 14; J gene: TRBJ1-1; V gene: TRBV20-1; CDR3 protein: CSASRRRAFYEAFF
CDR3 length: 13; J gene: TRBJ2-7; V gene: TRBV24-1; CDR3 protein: CATSDGTPYEQYF
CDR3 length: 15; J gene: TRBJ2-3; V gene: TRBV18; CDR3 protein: CASSPLAGVEDTQYF
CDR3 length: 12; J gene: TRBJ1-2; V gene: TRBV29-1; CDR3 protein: CSVVDLYYGYTF
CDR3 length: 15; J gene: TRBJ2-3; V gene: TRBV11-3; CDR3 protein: CASRSTHGGADTQYF
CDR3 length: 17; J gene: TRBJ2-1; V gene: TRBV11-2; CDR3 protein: CASSRSGLAGGPKEQFF
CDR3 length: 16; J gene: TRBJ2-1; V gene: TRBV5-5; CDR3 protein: CASSPRIRGSYNEQFF
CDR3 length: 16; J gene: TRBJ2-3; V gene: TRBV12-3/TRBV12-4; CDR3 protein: CASSLEAGPSTDTQYF
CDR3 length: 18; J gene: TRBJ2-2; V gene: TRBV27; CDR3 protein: CASSATPGQGGNTGELFF
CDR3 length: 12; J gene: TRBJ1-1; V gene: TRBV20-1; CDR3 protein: CSGLSGNTEAFF
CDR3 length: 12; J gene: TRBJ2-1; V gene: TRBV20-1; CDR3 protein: CSAQGLLGEQFF
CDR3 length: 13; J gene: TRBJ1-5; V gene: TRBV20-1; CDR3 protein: CSASVGRNQPQHF
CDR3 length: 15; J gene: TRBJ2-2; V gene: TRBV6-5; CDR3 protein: CASSGGQGGTGELFF
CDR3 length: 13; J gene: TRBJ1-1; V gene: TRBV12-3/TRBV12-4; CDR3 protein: CASSLALGGEAFF